The 20 T cell receptor beta chains below were found in one sample sequenced in a study of beta chain features in type 1 diabetes. Expressed TCRB transcripts were sequenced, since all the RNA that had been isolated was reverse transcribed. Profiled with immunoSEQ multiplex PCR; TCRdb holds only in-frame clones, not every one. The data hold 300,000 to 400,000 clones, with approximately 12% observed a single time. The sample taken for sequencing was naive CD4+ T cells from blood. The receptors shown here come from a man aged 18 to 30 in good health.

CDR3 nucleotides: TGTGCCAGCAGTTACCAGGGGGAAGAGACCCAGTACTTC. Its protein product is CASSYQGEETQYF. The chain combines TRBV6-6 with TRBJ2-5; 7 nucleotides match TRBD1. V shed 2 bases, J shed 3 bases, and the junction held 0 bases outside the gene matches. The CDR3 runs to 13 residues. In germline, CDR1 is MNHNY, CDR2 SVGAGI (reference sequence).

This clone has only a few counts. The genes are TRBV11-2 and TRBJ2-3, with 7 bases that match TRBD2. Germline V gives CDR1 SGHAT, CDR2 FQNNGV. The CDR3 is 16 amino acids. J was trimmed by 0 bases and V by 4 bases; bases with no gene match: 7. The CDR3 nucleotides read TGTGCCAGCAGCTCCCATCTAGCGGCGAGCACAGATACGCAGTATTTT. Residues: CASSSHLAASTDTQYF.

The genes are TRBV6-5 and TRBJ1-1; TRBD1 matches at 8 bases. From germline, CDR1 is MNHEY and CDR2 SVGAGI. This CDR3 spans 14 amino acids. V shed 4 bases, J shed 4 bases, and the junction held 5 bases outside the gene matches. The CDR3 region is CASSFRQGSTEAFF. The CDR3 bases are TGTGCCAGCAGTTTTCGACAGGGGAGCACTGAAGCTTTCTTT.

This sequence joins TRBV5-4 and TRBJ2-7, with D unclear. The CDR3 is made up of 12 amino acids. V gave up 4 bases and J gave up 0 bases, with 5 bases separating them. Germline V CDR1 and CDR2: SGHNT, YYREEE (reference sequence). CDR3 sequence: CASSAYSYEQYF. The CDR3, as DNA: TGTGCCAGCAGCGCCTACTCCTACGAGCAGTACTTC.

The chain has TRBV10-3 and TRBJ2-1; TRBD2 matches at 9 bases. This CDR3 spans 14 amino acids. CDR1 and CDR2 (germline): ENHRY, SYGVKD. With V trimmed by 11 bases and J by 6 bases, 11 bases remained unmatched. The CDR3 spells CAGGGGRALNEQFF. The CDR3 bases are TGTGCCGGGGGAGGCGGGAGGGCCCTCAATGAGCAGTTCTTC.

Details on this clone: Within the sample, other DNA sequences also encode this same CDR3. This chain connects TRBV5-1 to TRBJ2-3; the match to TRBD2 covers 12 bases. This CDR3 comprises 16 residues. Germline V gene lookup returns CDR1 SGHRS and CDR2 YFSETQ. V lost 4 bases and J lost 3; bases outside the gene matches: 6. The CDR3 DNA sequence: TGCGCCAGCAGCACCAGACTAGCGGGAGCTACAGATACGCAGTATTTT. Translating gives CASSTRLAGATDTQYF.

The CDR3 DNA sequence: TGTGCCAGCAGTGGGGCCCACTCTGGGGCCAACGTCCTGACTTTC. This gives the protein CASSGAHSGANVLTF. This chain links TRBV6-1 with TRBJ2-6, with unresolved D. V was clipped by 4 bases and J by 0 bases, with 7 bases between them. The germline V gene has CDR1 MNHNS and CDR2 SASEGT. CDR3 length: 15 residues.

This rearrangement joins TRBV15 to TRBJ1-2; D possibly corresponds to TRBD1 (5 bases). This CDR3 has 13 residues. V lost 2 bases, J lost 7 bases, and 11 bases lay in between. From germline, CDR1 is LNHNV and CDR2 YYDKDF (reference sequence). This CDR3 reads CATSRSGLGGYTF. In DNA form, the CDR3 reads TGTGCCACCAGCAGATCGGGACTGGGTGGCTACACCTTC.

In its sample, this clone was seen a few times. The chain has TRBV27 and TRBJ1-2; 9 bases agree with TRBD1. The CDR3 has 15 amino acids. V shed 2 bases and J 5 bases; nucleotides not matched to a gene: 6. From germline, CDR1 is MNHEY and CDR2 SMNVEV (reference sequence). The CDR3 region has the DNA TGTGCCAGCAGTTTAACCGGGACAGGGCGGTATGGCTACACCTTC. It translates to CASSLTGTGRYGYTF.

This clone showed up just a few times. The rearrangement uses TRBV15 and TRBJ1-2, with D possibly being TRBD1 (5 bases). This CDR3 contains 15 residues. The V gene lost 0 bases and the J gene lost 8 bases, with 16 bases spanning the gap. CDR1 is LNHNV and CDR2 is YYDKDF in the germline V gene (reference sequence). CDR3: CATSRDPTWGGGYTF. Written as DNA, the CDR3 is TGTGCCACCAGCAGAGATCCTACCTGGGGGGGAGGCTACACCTTC.

This clone was detected only a few times. The rearrangement joins TRBV4-3 to TRBJ2-7; TRBD2 matches 13 bases. V shed 0 bases and J 2 bases; nucleotides not matched to a gene: 4. The CDR3 loop spans 17 amino acids. From germline, CDR1 is LGHNA and CDR2 YSLEER. CDR3 DNA sequence: TGCGCCAGCAGCCAAGAGAACGGACTAGCGGGAGCCTACGAGCAGTACTTC. Its protein product is CASSQENGLAGAYEQYF.

The gene calls are TRBV15 and TRBJ2-2; 8 bases agree with TRBD2. Per the germline V gene, CDR1 is LNHNV and CDR2 is YYDKDF (reference sequence). This CDR3 spans 15 amino acids. Unmatched junction bases numbered 4, after V lost 3 bases and J lost 4 bases. The CDR3 nucleotides are TGTGCCACCAGCAGGGGACTAGTGAGCACCGGGGAGCTGTTTTTT. It specifies CATSRGLVSTGELFF.

The table lists this clone with a count of one. The chain has TRBV29-1 and TRBJ2-3; possible D gene TRBD1, 5 bases. The ends were cut back, 7 bases at V and 2 bases at J, with 13 bases in the middle. Germline CDR1 is SQVTM and CDR2 is ANQGSEA. This CDR3 region has 13 residues. The CDR3 loop reads CSEKQENTDTQYF. DNA for the CDR3: TGCAGCGAAAAACAGGAAAACACAGATACGCAGTATTTT.

In this sample, this clone turned up a few times. The V gene is TRBV2, the J gene TRBJ1-2, with D possibly being TRBD1 (6 bases). Trimming stripped 4 bases from V and 0 bases from J, with 21 bases between. The germline V gene has CDR1 SNHLY and CDR2 FYNNEI. The CDR3 is 18 residues long. The CDR3 sequence: CASSGPGQSRLTNYGYTF. The CDR3 coding sequence is TGTGCCAGCAGTGGACCAGGACAGAGCCGACTGACTAACTATGGCTACACCTTC. Supplemented by reference TRBV2 and TRBJ1-2, the full variable domain reads EPEVTQTPSHQVTQMGQEVILRCVPISNHLYFYWYRQILGQKVEFLVSFYNNEISEKSEIFDDQFSVERPDGSNFTLKIRSTKLEDSAMYFCASSGPGQSRLTNYGYTFGSGTRLTVV.

The chain is built from TRBV7-6 and TRBJ2-1, with 8 bases fitting TRBD2. The CDR3 contains 14 residues. J gave up 1 base and V 4 bases, and 0 bases lay outside the gene matches. CDR1 is SGHVS and CDR2 is FNYEAQ in the germline V gene. Here the CDR3 reads CASSSSGSYNEQFF. The CDR3, as DNA: TGTGCCAGCAGCTCTAGCGGGTCCTACAATGAGCAGTTCTTC.

J is TRBJ1-5 and V is TRBV7-9; the D is unclear. Trimming removed 3 bases from V and 1 base from J, with 10 bases in between. Germline V gene sequence: CDR1 SEHNR, CDR2 FQNEAQ (reference sequence). CDR3 length: 15 residues. The CDR3 is CASSFSDSSNQPQHF. CDR3 nucleotide sequence: TGTGCCAGCAGCTTCTCAGACTCGAGCAATCAGCCCCAGCATTTT. Together with reference TRBV7-9 and TRBJ1-5, the CDR3 gives the full variable domain: DTGVSQNPRHKITKRGQNVTFRCDPISEHNRLYWYRQTLGQGPEFLTYFQNEAQLEKSRLLSDRFSAERPKGSFSTLEIQRTEQGDSAMYLCASSFSDSSNQPQHFGDGTRLSIL.

V and J are TRBV5-4 and TRBJ2-5, with D perhaps matching TRBD1 (6 bases). V was cut by 4 bases and J by 4 bases, with 11 bases left in between. Looked up from germline, CDR1 is SGHNT and CDR2 is YYREEE (reference sequence). The CDR3 consists of 13 residues. The CDR3 spells CASSATGTETQYF. CDR3 coding DNA: TGTGCCAGCAGCGCGACAGGTACAGAGACCCAGTACTTC.

This clone was picked up a small number of times. This sequence joins TRBV7-6 and TRBJ2-5; 12 bases are shared with TRBD1. Germline V gives CDR1 SGHVS, CDR2 FNYEAQ. Trimming took 5 bases from V and 5 from J; bases not matched to a gene: 3. The CDR3 is 14 residues long. CDR3 sequence: CASSTGTGGETQYF. The CDR3 DNA is TGTGCCAGCAGCACAGGGACAGGGGGCGAGACCCAGTACTTC.

The J gene is TRBJ2-1, the V gene TRBV5-1; D is perhaps TRBD1 (6 bases). The CDR3 extends over 16 amino acids. Per germline, CDR1 SGHRS and CDR2 YFSETQ. V lost 4 bases, J lost 0 bases, and 14 bases lay in between. The CDR3 spells CASSPTGQSSYNEQFF. CDR3 sequence (DNA): TGCGCCAGCAGCCCGACTGGACAGAGCTCCTACAATGAGCAGTTCTTC.

This clone was recorded a few times. This rearrangement joins TRBV12-5 to TRBJ2-7; D is unresolved. CDR3 length: 12 residues. The V and J ends lost 5 bases and 6 bases respectively, with 11 bases between them. CDR1 and CDR2 from the germline V gene are LGHNT and FRNRAP. The CDR3 is CASGPDSLEQYF. DNA for the CDR3: TGTGCTAGTGGTCCCGACTCGCTCGAGCAGTACTTC.